Below, 25 T cell receptor beta chains from the same sample are listed, as sequenced in a study of cytomegalovirus exposure and HLA in healthy donors. Primers included in the PCR were 60 Vbeta and 13 Jbeta primers. TCRdb keeps only in-frame clones here, not all; method: immunoSEQ multiplex PCR. The data hold roughly 140,000 clones, with roughly 9.4% observed a single time. Sequencing input: PBMCs. The receptors stem from a male donor in good health and CMV-seronegative.

CDR3 coding DNA: TGCGCCAGCAGCCCCGGACAGGACTACAATGAGCAGTTCTTC. This gives the protein CASSPGQDYNEQFF. The genes are TRBV5-1 and TRBJ2-1, with 7 bases that match TRBD1. CDR3 length: 14 amino acids. The V gene's germline CDR1 is SGHRS and CDR2 YFSETQ. J lost 3 bases, V lost 4 bases, and 4 bases had no gene match.

J is TRBJ1-1 and V is TRBV19; 7 positions agree with TRBD1. The V gene's germline CDR1 is LNHDA and CDR2 SQIVND (reference sequence). V lost 6 bases, J lost 4 bases, and 11 bases stayed unmatched. The CDR3 is made up of 15 amino acids. Here the CDR3 DNA reads TGTGCCAGTAGCAGATACAGGGGCTTGGGCACTGAAGCTTTCTTT. Protein: CASSRYRGLGTEAFF.

This clone was seen a few times. This chain connects TRBV28 to TRBJ2-7; D call uncertain. There are 14 residues in the CDR3. V shed 0 bases and J shed 0 bases, with 6 bases lying between them. Germline CDR1 MDHEN, CDR2 SYDVKM. The DNA for the CDR3 is TGTGCCAGCAGTTTATGGCCGAGCTCCTACGAGCAGTACTTC. As protein: CASSLWPSSYEQYF. Together with reference TRBV28 and TRBJ2-7, the CDR3 gives the full variable domain: DVKVTQSSRYLVKRTGEKVFLECVQDMDHENMFWYRQDPGLGLRLIYFSYDVKMKEKGDIPEGYSVSREKKERFSLILESASTNQTSMYLCASSLWPSSYEQYFGPGTRLTVT.

The chain combines TRBV19 with TRBJ1-3; D call uncertain. V lost 9 bases to trimming and J lost 3 bases, with 15 bases between them. Germline CDR1 is LNHDA and CDR2 is SQIVND (reference sequence). CDR3 length equals 14 residues. The DNA of the CDR3 is TGTGCCAGCCTGGGGAGTGAAAGTGGAAACACCATATATTTT. This translates into CASLGSESGNTIYF.

The chain joins TRBV18 to TRBJ1-1; TRBD1 matches 7 bases. V gave up 3 bases and J gave up 3 bases; unmatched junction bases: 7. Germline CDR1 is KGHSH and CDR2 is LQKENI. The CDR3 sequence is 15 residues long. Here the CDR3 reads CASSPWDSWDTEAFF. The DNA for the CDR3 is TGTGCCAGCTCACCCTGGGACAGCTGGGACACTGAAGCTTTCTTT.

The chain has TRBV19 and TRBJ2-2; 7 bases agree with TRBD2. CDR1 and CDR2 from the germline V gene are LNHDA and SQIVND (reference sequence). J lost 1 base, V lost 3 bases, and 11 bases had no gene match. The CDR3 covers 18 residues. CDR3 protein: CASSIGDPWEGNTGELFF. In nucleotides, the CDR3 is TGTGCCAGTAGTATCGGAGACCCCTGGGAGGGGAACACCGGGGAGCTGTTTTTT.

This clone was detected only a few times. The V gene is TRBV28, the J gene TRBJ2-7; D gene uncertain. Germline V gene sequence: CDR1 MDHEN, CDR2 SYDVKM. The CDR3 sequence is 15 residues long. The V end was cut by 3 bases, the J end by 0 bases, with 12 bases between. The DNA of the CDR3 is TGTGCCAGCAGTTTTGGCATGCTCAGCTCCTACGAGCAGTACTTC. As protein: CASSFGMLSSYEQYF.

The chain recombines TRBV21-1 with TRBJ2-2; the D call of TRBD1 is as the table states it, not checked on the DNA. TRBV21-1 constitutes a pseudogene. The CDR3 has 15 residues. The CDR3 DNA follows: TGTGCCAGCAGCAAGGGGGGACAGGACACCGGGGAGCTGTTTTTT. The encoded protein is CASSKGGQDTGELFF.

The CDR3, as DNA: TGTGCCAGCAGTTTTCCTGGAGAAACCGGGGAGCTGTTTTTT. Translation gives CASSFPGETGELFF. The chain has TRBV28 and TRBJ2-2, with no clear D. The CDR3 length is 14 residues. Germline V CDR1 and CDR2: MDHEN, SYDVKM. The V and J ends lost 3 bases and 5 bases respectively, with 10 bases between them. Using reference TRBV28 and TRBJ2-2 for the parts outside the CDR3, the full variable domain is DVKVTQSSRYLVKRTGEKVFLECVQDMDHENMFWYRQDPGLGLRLIYFSYDVKMKEKGDIPEGYSVSREKKERFSLILESASTNQTSMYLCASSFPGETGELFFGEGSRLTVL.

The chain carries TRBV2 and TRBJ2-1; 11 bases align to TRBD1. Trimming removed 7 bases from V and 7 bases from J; junction bases left unmatched: 3. This CDR3 contains 13 residues. Looked up from germline, CDR1 is SNHLY and CDR2 is FYNNEI. The CDR3 DNA sequence: TGTGCCAGCATAGGGACAGGGGGGAATGAGCAGTTCTTC. It codes for CASIGTGGNEQFF.

This chain connects TRBV7-6 to TRBJ1-1; D unresolved. Trimming removed 1 base at V and 6 bases at J, with 9 bases between. Germline V gene sequence: CDR1 SGHVS, CDR2 FNYEAQ. CDR3 size: 13 residues. CDR3 region: CASSLVPSAEAFF. The CDR3 DNA follows: TGTGCCAGCAGCTTAGTTCCTTCGGCTGAAGCTTTCTTT.

The table lists this clone with a few counts. The V gene is TRBV2, the J gene TRBJ1-2; possibly TRBD1 for D (6 bases). CDR3 size: 14 residues. V shed 8 bases and J shed 0 bases, with 13 bases lying between them. The germline gives CDR1 SNHLY, CDR2 FYNNEI. The CDR3 spells CASGGQGPNYGYTF. As DNA, the CDR3 is TGTGCCAGCGGCGGGCAGGGGCCTAACTATGGCTACACCTTC.

The chain joins TRBV7-6 to TRBJ2-7; the match to TRBD1 covers 8 bases. Germline-derived CDR1 and CDR2 are SGHVS and FNYEAQ. The CDR3 contains 13 residues. Trimming took 6 bases from V and 3 from J; bases not matched to a gene: 4. In DNA, the CDR3 is TGTGCCAGCAGTTCAACAGGGGGCTACGAGCAGTACTTC. Amino acid sequence: CASSSTGGYEQYF.

This clone was counted a few times. The chain is built from TRBV7-2 and TRBJ1-1; D might be TRBD1 (6 bases). CDR1 is SGHTA, CDR2 FQGNSA, per germline. The germline V and J ends were trimmed by 4 bases and 4 bases, with 16 bases remaining between them. This CDR3 region has 15 residues. Written as DNA, the CDR3 is TGTGCCAGCAGCTGGCTCGTCAGGGGTGGCACTGAAGCTTTCTTT. The encoded protein is CASSWLVRGGTEAFF. The full variable domain, in which reference TRBV7-2 and TRBJ1-1 provide the parts outside the CDR3, is GAGVSQSPSNKVTEKGKDVELRCDPISGHTALYWYRQSLGQGLEFLIYFQGNSAPDKSGLPSDRFSAERTGGSVSTLTIQRTQQEDSAVYLCASSWLVRGGTEAFFGQGTRLTVV.

The V gene is TRBV18, the J gene TRBJ1-2; D uncertain. Germline values: CDR1 KGHSH, CDR2 LQKENI. There are 12 residues in the CDR3. The V end lost 0 bases, the J end lost 10 bases, and 9 bases lay between the germline ends. The CDR3 coding sequence is TGTGCCAGCTCACCACCGGAGAGAGTCTACACCTTC. Protein: CASSPPERVYTF.

This clone came up a few times. The genes are TRBV6-1 and TRBJ1-1; TRBD1 aligns across 10 bases. Unmatched junction bases numbered 8, after V lost 4 bases and J lost 6 bases. The germline CDR1 and CDR2 sequences are MNHNS and SASEGT. This CDR3 is built from 15 residues. In DNA form, the CDR3 reads TGTGCCAGCAGTGTGGACAGGGGGTTAATTGCTGAAGCTTTCTTT. Its translation: CASSVDRGLIAEAFF.

This sequence joins TRBV7-9 and TRBJ2-7; D gene ambiguous. CDR1 and CDR2 from the germline V gene are SEHNR and FQNEAQ (reference sequence). V lost 1 base, J lost 4 bases, and 17 bases lay in between. The CDR3 sequence is 16 residues long. The CDR3: CASSLGEASTPYEQYF. DNA for the CDR3: TGTGCCAGCAGCTTAGGAGAAGCATCTACTCCGTACGAGCAGTACTTC.

The J gene is TRBJ2-2, the V gene TRBV13; 10 bases fit TRBD2. CDR3 size: 19 residues. Per the germline V gene, CDR1 is PRHDT and CDR2 is FYEKMQ (reference sequence). Losses at the gene ends were 0 bases for V and 6 bases for J; bases not matched to a gene: 13. The CDR3 DNA is TGTGCCAGCAGCTTAGGCCTCGGGCTAGCGGGAGCAGGCGCCGGGGAGCTGTTTTTT. This codes for CASSLGLGLAGAGAGELFF.

The rearrangement links TRBV9 to TRBJ2-1; 10 bases agree with TRBD2. J lost 9 bases, V lost 2 bases, and 11 bases had no gene match. This CDR3 is 16 amino acids long. Germline V gene data show CDR1 as SGDLS and CDR2 as YYNGEE. CDR3 nucleotides: TGTGCCAGCAGCGTGGGGACTAGCGTCCCTGGGCGTGAGCAGTTCTTC. This codes for CASSVGTSVPGREQFF.

The table lists this clone with a few counts. J is TRBJ2-7 and V is TRBV6-1; 7 bases agree with TRBD1. The CDR3 is 15 residues long. Trimming at V came to 4 bases and at J to 6 bases, leaving 12 bases not matched to a gene. Germline V lookup: CDR1 MNHNS, CDR2 SASEGT. CDR3 protein: CASSVVTGAPFEQYF. The CDR3 nucleotides read TGTGCCAGCAGTGTGGTCACAGGGGCCCCTTTCGAGCAGTACTTC.

This clone was seen more than once but under ten times. The rearrangement joins TRBV7-2 to TRBJ2-7; TRBD2 agrees at 10 bases. V dropped 5 bases and J dropped 5; count of bases not matched to a gene: 3. The CDR3 length is 13 residues. CDR1 SGHTA and CDR2 FQGNSA come from the germline V gene. CDR3 sequence (DNA): TGTGCCAGCAGCCCCGGACTAGCGGACGAGCAGTACTTC. The encoded protein is CASSPGLADEQYF.

This clone has just a few counts. The rearrangement uses TRBV4-3 and TRBJ2-2, with 8 nucleotides matching TRBD1. The CDR3 covers 18 residues. Germline V lookup: CDR1 LGHNA, CDR2 YSLEER. V shed 1 base and J 4 bases; nucleotides not matched to a gene: 11. The CDR3 DNA is TGCGCCAGCAGCCAAGGCCGCACGGGACAGGTATTCACCGGGGAGCTGTTTTTT. This translates into CASSQGRTGQVFTGELFF.

This clone was detected a few times. The chain is built from TRBV7-9 and TRBJ1-2, with 9 bases matching TRBD1. V lost 5 bases to trimming and J lost 1 base; unmatched junction nucleotides: 14. CDR1 is SEHNR, CDR2 FQNEAQ, per germline (reference sequence). The CDR3 contains 18 residues. The CDR3 DNA follows: TGTGCCAGCAGCGGCCGGGACAGGGAACGGGGCTTTAACTATGGCTACACCTTC. It specifies CASSGRDRERGFNYGYTF. Variable domain in full (rest from reference TRBV7-9 and TRBJ1-2): DTGVSQNPRHKITKRGQNVTFRCDPISEHNRLYWYRQTLGQGPEFLTYFQNEAQLEKSRLLSDRFSAERPKGSFSTLEIQRTEQGDSAMYLCASSGRDRERGFNYGYTFGSGTRLTVV.

This clone was detected a few times. The chain recombines TRBV6-6 with TRBJ2-7, with D unresolved. The CDR3 is 14 amino acids. Between the trimmed V and J ends, which lost 2 bases and 2 bases, there was a span of 10 bases. Germline CDR1 reads MNHNY; CDR2 reads SVGAGI (reference sequence). The CDR3 spells CASSYGSFTYEQYF. CDR3 DNA: TGTGCCAGCAGTTACGGCAGTTTTACCTACGAGCAGTACTTC.

This clone appeared a single time. This chain connects TRBV4-3 to TRBJ1-2; TRBD1 might be the D (5 bases). Trimming removed 0 bases from V and 8 bases from J, with 19 bases in between. This CDR3 is built from 16 residues. CDR1 and CDR2 from the germline V gene are LGHNA and YSLEER. The CDR3 spells CASSQEGIGVLGGYTF. Written as DNA, the CDR3 is TGCGCCAGCAGCCAAGAGGGGATAGGGGTGTTAGGAGGCTACACCTTC.